These T cell receptor beta chains were read from a single sample in a study of blood T cell repertoires in COVID-19. Some clones are missing from TCRdb's copy, which holds only in-frame ones; the method was immunoSEQ multiplex PCR. The sample contains a few hundred thousand clones, approximately 86% of which appear only once. The sequenced material came from PBMCs or T cells enriched from blood (not recorded which). The receptors derive from a woman in her thirties or forties with acute COVID-19. CDR3s include the opening cysteine and the closing phenylalanine or tryptophan. The D gene is left open where the match is weak. Only some rows state a clone size, as once, few, many or a class for expanded clones.

v_gene: TRBV11-3; d_gene: -; j_gene: TRBJ2-5; abundance: -; CDR3aa: CASSQTWERRQETQYF; CDR3nt: TGTGCCAGCAGTCAAACATGGGAGCGCCGCCAAGAGACCCAGTACTTC
v_gene: TRBV4-2; d_gene: -; j_gene: TRBJ1-3; abundance: -; CDR3aa: CASSQAGHRYF; CDR3nt: TGTGCCAGCAGCCAGGCAGGACATAGGTATTTT
v_gene: TRBV7-3; d_gene: -; j_gene: TRBJ2-7; abundance: -; CDR3aa: CASSPGQIEQYF; CDR3nt: TGTGCCAGCAGTCCCGGACAGATTGAGCAGTACTTC
v_gene: TRBV7-9; d_gene: -; j_gene: TRBJ2-7; abundance: -; CDR3aa: CASSSNVGSYEQYF; CDR3nt: TGTGCCAGCAGCTCAAACGTCGGGAGCTACGAGCAGTACTTC
v_gene: TRBV19; d_gene: -; j_gene: TRBJ1-1; abundance: -; CDR3aa: CASSKKGALGNTEAFF; CDR3nt: TGTGCCAGTAGTAAAAAAGGGGCTTTAGGGAACACTGAAGCTTTCTTT
v_gene: TRBV28; d_gene: -; j_gene: TRBJ1-2; abundance: -; CDR3aa: CASRGEGSKTF; CDR3nt: TGTGCCAGTCGAGGAGAGGGTTCTAAAACCTTC
v_gene: TRBV18; d_gene: TRBD1; j_gene: TRBJ1-1; abundance: -; CDR3aa: CASSLLRDRGLTTPRNTEAFF; CDR3nt: TGTGCCAGCTCCCTCCTGCGGGACAGGGGCCTGACCACCCCCAGGAACACTGAAGCTTTCTTT
v_gene: TRBV7-3; d_gene: TRBD1; j_gene: TRBJ2-2; abundance: -; CDR3aa: CASSRDRAGELFF; CDR3nt: TGTGCCAGCAGCCGAGACAGGGCCGGGGAGCTGTTTTTT
v_gene: TRBV7-8; d_gene: TRBD2; j_gene: TRBJ2-7; abundance: -; CDR3aa: CASSSQASGRWEQYF; CDR3nt: TGTGCCAGCAGCTCTCAGGCTAGCGGGAGATGGGAGCAGTACTTC
v_gene: TRBV10-3; d_gene: -; j_gene: TRBJ2-7; abundance: -; CDR3aa: CAISEAGAYEQYF; CDR3nt: TGTGCCATCAGTGAGGCCGGAGCCTACGAGCAGTACTTC
v_gene: TRBV6-4; d_gene: TRBD1; j_gene: TRBJ2-3; abundance: few; CDR3aa: CASTPSPGQGSDTQYF; CDR3nt: TGTGCCAGCACCCCCAGTCCGGGACAGGGTTCTGATACGCAGTATTTT
v_gene: TRBV11-1; d_gene: TRBD1; j_gene: TRBJ2-1; abundance: -; CDR3aa: CASRFGRGWTYNEQFF; CDR3nt: TGTGCCAGCCGGTTTGGCAGGGGGTGGACCTACAATGAGCAGTTCTTC
v_gene: TRBV21-1; d_gene: -; j_gene: TRBJ1-4; abundance: -; CDR3aa: CASSKGRRANEKLFF; CDR3nt: TGTGCCAGCAGCAAAGGGAGGAGGGCTAATGAAAAACTGTTTTTT
v_gene: TRBV29-1; d_gene: -; j_gene: TRBJ2-7; abundance: -; CDR3aa: CSVYTATPYEQYF; CDR3nt: TGCAGCGTTTATACAGCAACTCCCTACGAGCAGTACTTC
v_gene: TRBV18; d_gene: -; j_gene: TRBJ2-1; abundance: -; CDR3aa: CASSHRGTTSSYNEQFF; CDR3nt: TGTGCCAGCTCCCACAGGGGGACTACTAGCTCCTACAATGAGCAGTTCTTC
v_gene: TRBV5-1; d_gene: -; j_gene: TRBJ2-7; abundance: -; CDR3aa: CASRWDSGAEQYF; CDR3nt: TGCGCCAGCAGGTGGGATTCAGGGGCCGAGCAGTACTTC
v_gene: TRBV15; d_gene: -; j_gene: TRBJ1-2; abundance: -; CDR3aa: CATSTRGTGFYGYTF; CDR3nt: TGTGCCACCAGCACCCGCGGGACGGGCTTCTATGGCTACACCTTC
v_gene: TRBV30; d_gene: TRBD1; j_gene: TRBJ1-1; abundance: -; CDR3aa: CAWSAWTGNTEAFF; CDR3nt: TGTGCCTGGAGTGCCTGGACAGGGAACACTGAAGCTTTCTTT
v_gene: TRBV7-2; d_gene: TRBD1; j_gene: TRBJ2-7; abundance: -; CDR3aa: CASSSGGQGREQYF; CDR3nt: TGTGCCAGCAGCTCGGGGGGACAGGGCCGCGAGCAGTACTTC
v_gene: TRBV4-1; d_gene: -; j_gene: TRBJ2-2; abundance: -; CDR3aa: CASSPLESANTGELFF; CDR3nt: TGCGCCAGCAGCCCCCTCGAGAGCGCGAACACCGGGGAGCTGTTTTTT
v_gene: TRBV28; d_gene: -; j_gene: TRBJ2-6; abundance: -; CDR3aa: CASSLPPANVLTF; CDR3nt: TGTGCCAGCAGTCTTCCTCCGGCCAACGTCCTGACTTTC
v_gene: TRBV28; d_gene: -; j_gene: TRBJ1-5; abundance: -; CDR3aa: CASTEGGLRQPQHF; CDR3nt: TGTGCCAGTACAGAAGGGGGTTTACGTCAGCCCCAGCATTTT
v_gene: TRBV28; d_gene: TRBD1; j_gene: TRBJ2-2; abundance: -; CDR3aa: CASSLLGQGPGELFF; CDR3nt: TGTGCCAGCAGTTTATTGGGACAGGGGCCCGGGGAGCTGTTTTTT
v_gene: TRBV24-1; d_gene: -; j_gene: TRBJ2-5; abundance: -; CDR3aa: CATSDFAAGSGETQYF; CDR3nt: TGTGCCACCAGTGATTTCGCGGCAGGGTCAGGAGAGACCCAGTACTTC
v_gene: TRBV6-4; d_gene: -; j_gene: TRBJ2-2; abundance: -; CDR3aa: CASSDLAGVTTGELFF; CDR3nt: TGTGCCAGCAGTGACTTGGCAGGGGTCACCACCGGGGAGCTGTTTTTT
v_gene: TRBV29-1; d_gene: TRBD1; j_gene: TRBJ2-7; abundance: -; CDR3aa: CSVESGQTSYEQYF; CDR3nt: TGCAGCGTTGAGTCGGGACAGACGTCCTACGAGCAGTACTTC
v_gene: TRBV24-1; d_gene: TRBD2; j_gene: TRBJ2-5; abundance: -; CDR3aa: CATSEGLAVVETQYF; CDR3nt: TGTGCCACCAGTGAGGGACTAGCGGTGGTTGAGACCCAGTACTTC
v_gene: TRBV7-9; d_gene: -; j_gene: TRBJ2-1; abundance: -; CDR3aa: CASSLGRVYNEQFF; CDR3nt: TGTGCCAGCAGCTTAGGCAGGGTGTACAATGAGCAGTTCTTC
v_gene: TRBV5-5; d_gene: TRBD2; j_gene: TRBJ2-7; abundance: -; CDR3aa: CASSLVGLAGERYEQYF; CDR3nt: TGTGCCAGCAGCTTGGTGGGACTAGCGGGAGAAAGGTACGAGCAGTACTTC
v_gene: TRBV27; d_gene: -; j_gene: TRBJ2-1; abundance: -; CDR3aa: CASSVTRTYNEQFF; CDR3nt: TGTGCCAGCAGTGTAACAAGAACCTACAATGAGCAGTTCTTC
v_gene: TRBV10-1; d_gene: -; j_gene: TRBJ1-5; abundance: -; CDR3aa: CASSEPPTGPYSNQPQHF; CDR3nt: TGCGCCAGCAGTGAGCCACCGACAGGCCCGTATAGCAATCAGCCCCAGCATTTT
v_gene: TRBV6-5; d_gene: -; j_gene: TRBJ2-2; abundance: -; CDR3aa: CASSHDRQNTGELFF; CDR3nt: TGTGCCAGCAGTCATGACAGACAGAACACCGGGGAGCTGTTTTTT
v_gene: TRBV27; d_gene: -; j_gene: TRBJ2-5; abundance: -; CDR3aa: CASSFSGTGETQYF; CDR3nt: TGTGCCAGCAGTTTTAGCGGGACAGGGGAGACCCAGTACTTC
v_gene: TRBV7-9; d_gene: -; j_gene: TRBJ1-1; abundance: few; CDR3aa: CASSPGISAEAFF; CDR3nt: TGTGCCAGCAGCCCCGGGATCTCAGCTGAAGCTTTCTTT
v_gene: TRBV19; d_gene: TRBD1; j_gene: TRBJ2-5; abundance: -; CDR3aa: CASTPGGQGAIGETQYF; CDR3nt: TGTGCCAGTACGCCAGGGGGACAGGGGGCGATTGGAGAGACCCAGTACTTC
v_gene: TRBV18; d_gene: -; j_gene: TRBJ2-7; abundance: -; CDR3aa: CASSPTDREQYF; CDR3nt: TGTGCCAGCTCACCCACCGATCGGGAGCAGTACTTC
v_gene: TRBV5-1; d_gene: TRBD2; j_gene: TRBJ2-1; abundance: -; CDR3aa: CASSYSELAGVVEQFF; CDR3nt: TGCGCCAGCAGCTACTCAGAACTAGCGGGAGTGGTTGAGCAGTTCTTC
v_gene: TRBV28; d_gene: TRBD1; j_gene: TRBJ1-3; abundance: -; CDR3aa: CASSSPSDRGLGNTIYF; CDR3nt: TGTGCCAGCAGTTCACCATCGGACAGGGGGCTTGGAAACACCATATATTTT
v_gene: TRBV24-1; d_gene: -; j_gene: TRBJ2-1; abundance: -; CDR3aa: CATRTAQNNEQFF; CDR3nt: TGTGCCACCAGGACAGCACAAAACAATGAGCAGTTCTTC
v_gene: TRBV18; d_gene: -; j_gene: TRBJ1-1; abundance: -; CDR3aa: CASSLGRGNTEAFF; CDR3nt: TGTGCCAGCTCACTAGGAAGGGGGAACACTGAAGCTTTCTTT
v_gene: TRBV7-9; d_gene: TRBD2; j_gene: TRBJ2-1; abundance: -; CDR3aa: CASSLSWRRGLAAHEQFF; CDR3nt: TGTGCCAGCAGCTTAAGTTGGCGTAGGGGACTAGCGGCCCATGAGCAGTTCTTC
v_gene: TRBV27; d_gene: TRBD1; j_gene: TRBJ1-6; abundance: -; CDR3aa: CASSLRGYDYNSPLHF; CDR3nt: TGTGCCAGCAGCCTCAGGGGGTATGACTATAATTCACCCCTCCACTTT
v_gene: TRBV6-2/TRBV6-3; d_gene: -; j_gene: TRBJ1-1; abundance: -; CDR3aa: CASSYSMARLNMNTEAFF; CDR3nt: TGTGCCAGCAGTTACTCGATGGCACGCTTAAACATGAACACTGAAGCTTTCTTT
v_gene: TRBV6-5; d_gene: -; j_gene: TRBJ1-1; abundance: -; CDR3aa: CASSPPAGTNTEAFF; CDR3nt: TGTGCCAGCAGTCCCCCCGCGGGGACGAACACTGAAGCTTTCTTT
v_gene: TRBV18; d_gene: TRBD1; j_gene: TRBJ1-2; abundance: -; CDR3aa: CASSPYKPGQGSNYGYTF; CDR3nt: TGTGCCAGCTCACCCTATAAACCGGGACAGGGCTCTAACTATGGCTACACCTTC
v_gene: TRBV7-3; d_gene: TRBD1; j_gene: TRBJ2-6; abundance: -; CDR3aa: CASSLNYRGPGANVLTF; CDR3nt: TGTGCCAGCAGTTTGAATTACAGGGGACCTGGGGCCAACGTCCTGACTTTC
v_gene: TRBV18; d_gene: TRBD2; j_gene: TRBJ2-1; abundance: -; CDR3aa: CASSPPGLAGINEQFF; CDR3nt: TGTGCCAGCTCACCACCGGGACTAGCGGGAATCAACGAGCAGTTCTTC
v_gene: TRBV6-5; d_gene: TRBD2; j_gene: TRBJ2-1; abundance: -; CDR3aa: CASSPGGRNEQFF; CDR3nt: TGTGCCAGCAGCCCGGGAGGGCGTAATGAGCAGTTCTTC
v_gene: TRBV9; d_gene: TRBD1; j_gene: TRBJ1-1; abundance: -; CDR3aa: CASSPLTGENTEAFF; CDR3nt: TGTGCCAGCAGCCCCTTAACAGGGGAGAACACTGAAGCTTTCTTT
v_gene: TRBV6-5; d_gene: TRBD1; j_gene: TRBJ1-2; abundance: -; CDR3aa: CASSLQGLGYTF; CDR3nt: TGTGCCAGCAGTCTACAGGGGCTTGGCTACACCTTC
v_gene: TRBV10-3; d_gene: TRBD1; j_gene: TRBJ2-3; abundance: -; CDR3aa: CAISGGQGGPDTQYF; CDR3nt: TGTGCCATCAGTGGCGGACAGGGGGGACCAGATACGCAGTATTTT
v_gene: TRBV27; d_gene: -; j_gene: TRBJ2-3; abundance: -; CDR3aa: CASALRGTGPMDTQYF; CDR3nt: TGTGCCAGCGCCCTGCGTGGAACAGGGCCAATGGATACGCAGTATTTT
v_gene: TRBV4-1; d_gene: -; j_gene: TRBJ1-2; abundance: -; CDR3aa: CASSQNRENDGYTF; CDR3nt: TGCGCCAGCAGCCAGAACAGGGAAAATGATGGCTACACCTTC
v_gene: TRBV7-8; d_gene: -; j_gene: TRBJ1-3; abundance: few; CDR3aa: CASRLQDSGNTIYF; CDR3nt: TGTGCCAGCAGACTACAGGACTCTGGAAACACCATATATTTT
v_gene: TRBV28; d_gene: -; j_gene: TRBJ1-2; abundance: -; CDR3aa: CASSLVEGYGYTF; CDR3nt: TGTGCCAGCAGTTTGGTGGAGGGCTATGGCTACACCTTC
v_gene: TRBV7-9; d_gene: -; j_gene: TRBJ1-1; abundance: -; CDR3aa: CASSLEPLRQTIEAFF; CDR3nt: TGTGCCAGCAGCTTAGAGCCCCTAAGACAGACAATTGAAGCTTTCTTT
v_gene: TRBV30; d_gene: -; j_gene: TRBJ2-7; abundance: few; CDR3aa: CAWSVTSYEQYF; CDR3nt: TGTGCCTGGAGTGTCACTTCCTACGAGCAGTACTTC
v_gene: TRBV28; d_gene: TRBD2; j_gene: TRBJ2-7; abundance: -; CDR3aa: CASRGAGGQYEQYF; CDR3nt: TGTGCCAGCAGGGGAGCGGGAGGACAATACGAGCAGTACTTC
v_gene: TRBV27; d_gene: TRBD2; j_gene: TRBJ2-1; abundance: -; CDR3aa: CATVTSGRNEQFF; CDR3nt: TGTGCCACCGTGACTAGCGGGAGGAATGAGCAGTTCTTC
v_gene: TRBV19; d_gene: TRBD2; j_gene: TRBJ2-7; abundance: -; CDR3aa: CASTWTSGYEQYF; CDR3nt: TGTGCCAGTACCTGGACTAGCGGCTACGAGCAGTACTTC